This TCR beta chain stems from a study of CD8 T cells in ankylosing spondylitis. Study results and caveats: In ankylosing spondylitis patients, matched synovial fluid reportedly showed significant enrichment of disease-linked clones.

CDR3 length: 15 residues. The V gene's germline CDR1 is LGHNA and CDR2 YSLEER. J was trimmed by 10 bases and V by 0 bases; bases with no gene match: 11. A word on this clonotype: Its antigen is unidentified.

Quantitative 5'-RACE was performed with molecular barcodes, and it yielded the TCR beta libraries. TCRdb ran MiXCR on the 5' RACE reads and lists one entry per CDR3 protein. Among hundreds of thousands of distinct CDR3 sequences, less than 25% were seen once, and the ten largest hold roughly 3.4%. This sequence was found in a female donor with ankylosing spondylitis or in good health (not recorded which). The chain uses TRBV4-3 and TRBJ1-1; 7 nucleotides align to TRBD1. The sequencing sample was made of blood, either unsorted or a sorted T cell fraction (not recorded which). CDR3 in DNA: TGCGCCAGCAGCCAAGAGGTCTCAGGGGGTTTTCTAGCTTTCTTT. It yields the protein CASSQEVSGGFLAFF.